The 7 T cell receptor beta chains presented below share a single source sample, sequenced in a study of blood T cell repertoires in COVID-19. Method: immunoSEQ multiplex PCR; TCRdb's copy keeps in-frame clones and lacks some. The sample carries a few hundred thousand clones, about 84% recorded once. The sequenced sample was peripheral blood. These receptors all come from a human donor in a cohort sampled during active COVID-19.

This chain connects TRBV7-2 to TRBJ2-5, with TRBD2 identical over 16 bases. The CDR3 spans 17 residues. J lost 6 bases, V lost 1 base, and 5 bases had no gene match. Germline assignment: CDR1 SGHTA and CDR2 FQGNSA. The CDR3 nucleotides read TGTGCCAGCAGCTTAGTCGGGACTAGCGGGGGGGCTCAGACCCAGTACTTC. It specifies CASSLVGTSGGAQTQYF.

The chain couples TRBV5-6 to TRBJ1-2; possibly TRBD1 for D (5 bases). Per germline, CDR1 SGHDT and CDR2 YYEEEE. V lost 2 bases and J lost 1, with 9 bases in between. The CDR3 spans 14 residues. The CDR3 here is CASSFQGSNYGYTF. CDR3 coding DNA: TGTGCCAGCAGCTTTCAGGGTAGTAACTATGGCTACACCTTC.

The chain uses TRBV7-9 and TRBJ2-2; possibly TRBD1 for D (5 bases). With 3 bases removed from V and 2 bases from J, the gap between germline ends came to 7 bases. The CDR3 has 14 amino acids. Germline lookup yields CDR1 SEHNR and CDR2 FQNEAQ (reference sequence). The CDR3 nucleotides are TGTGCCAGCAGCTTGACAGATAACACCGGGGAGCTGTTTTTT. This codes for CASSLTDNTGELFF.

V is TRBV5-1 and J is TRBJ1-4, with TRBD1 matching 7 bases. CDR1 and CDR2 from the germline V gene are SGHRS and YFSETQ. CDR3 length equals 15 residues. With 4 bases clipped from V and 3 bases from J, the junction kept 6 bases outside the gene matches. CDR3 sequence reads: CASSTGQQANEKLFF. CDR3 DNA: TGCGCCAGCAGCACGGGACAGCAGGCTAATGAAAAACTGTTTTTT.

The CDR3, as DNA: TGCGCCAGCAGCCCCCGGGACAAACCCCTCATGAACACTGAAGCTTTCTTT. Translation: CASSPRDKPLMNTEAFF. This sequence joins TRBV4-1 and TRBJ1-1; D is possibly TRBD1 (6 bases). With 4 bases removed from V and 0 bases from J, the gap between germline ends came to 18 bases. The CDR3 spans 17 residues. From germline, CDR1 is MGHRA and CDR2 YSYEKL.

The chain carries TRBV28 and TRBJ2-2; 8 bases align to TRBD2. Germline CDR1 reads MDHEN; CDR2 reads SYDVKM. Germline trimming cut 6 bases from V and 4 bases from J; bases unmatched to any gene: 13. This CDR3 contains 17 residues. For the CDR3, the DNA is TGTGCCAGCAGCTGGGCGCTTCCGGGAGGGCCCACCGGGGAGCTGTTTTTT. Protein sequence: CASSWALPGGPTGELFF.

The rearrangement uses TRBV11-3 and TRBJ2-3; D might be TRBD1 (6 bases). Per germline, CDR1 SGHNT and CDR2 YENEEA. CDR3 length equals 17 residues. V was pared by 4 bases and J by 3 bases, with 20 bases between. The CDR3 bases are TGTGCCAGCAGCTCCAGAGATGTAGGGGGAAGTACAGATACGCAGTATTTT. It translates to CASSSRDVGGSTDTQYF.